The entry that follows covers one TCR beta chain sequence. Antigen unknown. This sample is drawn from a study of cytotoxic CD8 clonotypes in ibrutinib-treated CLL. Study-level information: Sample averages reached 260,000 or so productive templates and roughly 96,000 productive rearrangements.

Regarding the study as a whole: Treatment saw public clonotypes, which were uncommon, either contract or stay stable. Sampling of sustained-remission and progressing patients occurred at differing times. Clonality went up at ibrutinib response and then declined back toward baseline at progression.

The V end was cut by 2 bases, the J end by 3 bases, with 14 bases between. The CDR3 is 15 amino acids. The germline CDR1 and CDR2 sequences are SNHLY and FYNNEI. The repertoire was sequenced with immunoSEQ multiplex PCR; TCRdb's copy has only in-frame clones and lacks some. The sample yields around 330,000 clones, 67% seen once. Sequencing was performed on PBMCs, taken after 36 months of ibrutinib treatment. This receptor was taken from a human donor with chronic lymphocytic leukemia. This chain connects TRBV2 to TRBJ2-7; D possibly uses TRBD1 or TRBD2 (6 bases each). CDR3: CASSEWGAELYEQYF. As DNA, the CDR3 is TGTGCCAGCAGTGAATGGGGGGCAGAGCTCTACGAGCAGTACTTC.